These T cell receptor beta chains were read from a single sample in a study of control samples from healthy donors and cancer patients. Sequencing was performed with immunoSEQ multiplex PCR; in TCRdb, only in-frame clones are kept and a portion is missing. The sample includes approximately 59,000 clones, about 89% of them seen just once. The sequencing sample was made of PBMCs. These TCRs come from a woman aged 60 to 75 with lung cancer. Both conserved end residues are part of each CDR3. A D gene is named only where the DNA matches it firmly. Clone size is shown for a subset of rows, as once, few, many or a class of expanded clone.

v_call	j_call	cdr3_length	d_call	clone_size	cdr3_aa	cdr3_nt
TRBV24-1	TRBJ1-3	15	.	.	CATSDPTGSGNTIYF	TGTGCCACCAGTGACCCGACAGGCTCTGGAAACACCATATATTTT
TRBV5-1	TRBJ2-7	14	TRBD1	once	CASSQPTGAYEQYF	TGCGCCAGCAGCCAACCGACAGGGGCTTACGAGCAGTACTTC
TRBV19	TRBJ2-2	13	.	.	CASRDFPTGELFF	TGTGCCAGCAGGGACTTCCCCACCGGGGAGCTGTTTTTT
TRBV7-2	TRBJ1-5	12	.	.	CASSLAPGPQHF	TGTGCCAGCAGCCTCGCCCCGGGGCCCCAGCATTTT
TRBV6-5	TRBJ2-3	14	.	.	CASRPIENTDTQYF	TGTGCCAGCAGGCCCATAGAAAACACAGATACGCAGTATTTT
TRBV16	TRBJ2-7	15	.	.	CASSQSVQGYYEQYF	TGTGCCAGCAGCCAATCCGTCCAGGGCTACTACGAGCAGTACTTC
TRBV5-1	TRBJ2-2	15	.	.	CASSWGPAGTGELFF	TGCGCCAGCAGCTGGGGACCGGCAGGAACCGGGGAGCTGTTTTTT
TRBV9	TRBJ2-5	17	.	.	CASSAASGQGLRETQYF	TGTGCCAGCAGCGCCGCTTCTGGCCAAGGTTTGCGAGAGACCCAGTACTTC
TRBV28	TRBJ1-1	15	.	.	CASSSPGHLNTEAFF	TGTGCCAGCAGTTCCCCGGGACACTTGAACACTGAAGCTTTCTTT
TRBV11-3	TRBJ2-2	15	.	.	CASSQMGGPTGELFF	TGTGCCAGCAGCCAGATGGGGGGACCGACCGGGGAGCTGTTTTTT
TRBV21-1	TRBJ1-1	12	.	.	CASSAGPGRAFF	TGTGCCAGCAGCGCCGGCCCAGGGCGAGCTTTCTTT
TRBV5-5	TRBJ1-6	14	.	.	CASRQGSYNSPLHF	TGTGCCAGCAGACAGGGCTCCTATAATTCACCCCTCCACTTT
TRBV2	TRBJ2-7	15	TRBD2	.	CASSEVSSGRYEQYF	TGTGCCAGCAGTGAAGTGTCTAGCGGGCGCTACGAGCAGTACTTC
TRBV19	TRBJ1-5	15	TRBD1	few	CASSRDRGGDQPQHF	TGTGCCAGTAGTAGGGACAGGGGTGGGGATCAGCCCCAGCATTTT
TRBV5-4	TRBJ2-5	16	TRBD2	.	CASSLGGLAGEETQYF	TGTGCCAGCAGCTTGGGGGGACTAGCGGGAGAAGAGACCCAGTACTTC
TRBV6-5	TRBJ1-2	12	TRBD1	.	CASSSPGGGYTF	TGTGCCAGCAGTTCTCCAGGGGGTGGCTACACCTTC
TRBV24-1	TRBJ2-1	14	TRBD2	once	CATQSGGVRDEQFF	TGTGCCACCCAAAGCGGGGGGGTTAGAGATGAGCAGTTCTTC
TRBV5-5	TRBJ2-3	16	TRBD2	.	CASSLGLAGEGDTQYF	TGTGCCAGCAGCTTGGGACTAGCGGGAGAGGGTGATACGCAGTATTTT
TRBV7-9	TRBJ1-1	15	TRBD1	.	CASKRGLSPPTEAFF	TGTGCCAGCAAAAGGGGGCTAAGTCCTCCCACTGAAGCTTTCTTT
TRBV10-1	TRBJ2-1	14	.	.	CASSESPMDNEQFF	TGCGCCAGCAGTGAGTCGCCCATGGACAATGAGCAGTTCTTC
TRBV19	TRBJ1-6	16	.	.	CASSLIHSSYNSPLHF	TGTGCCAGTAGCTTGATCCACAGCTCCTATAATTCACCCCTCCACTTT
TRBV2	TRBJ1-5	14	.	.	CASSGSRAPSPQHF	TGTGCCAGCAGCGGCTCCCGGGCCCCGAGCCCCCAGCATTTT
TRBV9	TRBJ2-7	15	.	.	CASSPDPQGTYEQYF	TGTGCCAGCAGCCCAGATCCTCAGGGGACCTACGAGCAGTACTTC
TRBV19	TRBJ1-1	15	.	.	CASSWMGTLNTEAFF	TGTGCCAGTAGTTGGATGGGGACACTGAACACTGAAGCTTTCTTT
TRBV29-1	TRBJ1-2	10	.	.	CSVAEDGYTF	TGCAGCGTTGCCGAGGATGGCTACACCTTC